This T cell receptor beta chain was identified in a study of blood T cell repertoires in COVID-19. The CDR3 extends over 17 amino acids. V shed 1 base and J shed 2 bases, with 16 bases lying between them. CDR1 LNHNV and CDR2 YYDKDF come from the germline V gene (reference sequence). Authors' methods: Amplification with reference gene primers provided the estimates of nucleated cell counts. The protocol was immunoSEQ multiplex PCR, while the TCRdb copy is restricted to in-frame clones and leaves out a portion. V and J calls and clone size are those listed in that table; D and trimming were worked out from the DNA. The sample records 250,000 or so clones, over 70% being singletons. Participants were placed into cohorts based on the clinical history they reported.

Sequences were obtained from PBMCs or T cells enriched from blood (not recorded which). The V call is TRBV15, the J call TRBJ2-3; TRBD2 might be the D (5 bases). The TCR comes from a woman aged 30 to 39 who had been exposed to COVID-19. CDR3 sequence: CATSRGGGWGATDTQYF. CDR3 DNA: TGTGCCACCAGCAGAGGTGGCGGTTGGGGAGCCACAGATACGCAGTATTTT.